The 21 T cell receptor beta chains below come from one sample, sequenced in a study of blood T cell repertoires in COVID-19. Only in-frame clones appear in the TCRdb table, and some are missing; sequencing was by immunoSEQ multiplex PCR. The sample lists 65,000 to 95,000 clones; around four fifths were seen once. Sequencing was performed on peripheral blood. These receptors were collected from a man in his fifties or sixties with COVID-19, enrolled during active disease.

This chain joins TRBV19 and TRBJ2-3; maybe TRBD2 (7 bases). Trimming removed 7 bases from V and 0 bases from J, with 14 bases in between. This CDR3 is built from 15 residues. Germline CDR1 reads LNHDA; CDR2 reads SQIVND (reference sequence). The CDR3 here is CASKAKGGSTDTQYF. DNA for the CDR3: TGTGCCAGTAAGGCCAAGGGGGGGAGCACAGATACGCAGTATTTT.

CDR3 bases: TGTGCCAGCAGTCCCGGGGGTACCTACAATGAGCAGTTCTTC. It yields the protein CASSPGGTYNEQFF. The genes are TRBV27 and TRBJ2-1; D may be TRBD2 (6 bases). CDR1 MNHEY and CDR2 SMNVEV come from the germline V gene (reference sequence). Trimming took off 5 bases at V and 2 bases at J, with 10 bases between the two ends. This CDR3 region has 14 residues.

The chain joins TRBV5-5 to TRBJ1-1, with 7 bases identical to TRBD1. This CDR3 is built from 15 residues. Germline values: CDR1 SGHKS, CDR2 YYEKEE (reference sequence). Trimming removed 2 bases from V and 2 bases from J; junction bases left unmatched: 6. This chain's CDR3 is CASSLRQGDNTEAFF. Written as DNA, the CDR3 is TGTGCCAGCAGCTTACGACAGGGTGACAACACTGAAGCTTTCTTT.

This clone was detected only a few times. The chain is built from TRBV6-5 and TRBJ1-5; tentatively, D is TRBD1 (5 bases). The germline V gene encodes CDR1 MNHEY and CDR2 SVGAGI. Trimming stripped 5 bases from V and 8 bases from J, with 16 bases between. This CDR3 is 14 amino acids long. CDR3 in DNA: TGTGCCAGCAGTCGGGGGTCCGGGACCGAGCCCCAGCATTTT. This sequence encodes CASSRGSGTEPQHF.

This clone was recorded a few times. The rearrangement links TRBV18 to TRBJ1-4, with TRBD1 identical over 10 bases. The CDR3 consists of 16 residues. After removal of 5 bases from V and 4 bases from J, the junction contained 7 bases not matched to a gene. From germline, CDR1 is KGHSH and CDR2 LQKENI. CDR3: CASSSRDRGSNEKLFF. CDR3 DNA: TGTGCCAGCTCATCCCGGGACAGGGGAAGTAATGAAAAACTGTTTTTT.

The rearrangement uses TRBV6-6 and TRBJ1-5; 9 bases align to TRBD1. The CDR3 contains 16 residues. Germline V gene lookup returns CDR1 MNHNY and CDR2 SVGAGI (reference sequence). J lost 6 bases, V lost 4 bases, and 10 bases had no gene match. DNA for the CDR3: TGTGCCAGCAGTTTCCATATGGGACAGGGAGGTCAGCCCCAGCATTTT. It is translated as CASSFHMGQGGQPQHF.

The chain joins TRBV18 to TRBJ2-2, with TRBD2 as a possible D gene (6 bases). The CDR3 runs 15 residues. The V gene lost 5 bases and the J gene lost 7 bases, with 17 bases spanning the gap. Germline CDR1 KGHSH, CDR2 LQKENI. CDR3 in DNA: TGTGCCAGCTCAATAGCGGCGGGAATGGTCGGGGAGCTGTTTTTT. This codes for CASSIAAGMVGELFF.

The chain couples TRBV5-6 to TRBJ2-5; 12 bases map to TRBD1. J was trimmed by 5 bases and V by 4 bases; bases with no gene match: 3. This CDR3 contains 14 residues. CDR1 SGHDT and CDR2 YYEEEE come from the germline V gene. CDR3 DNA sequence: TGTGCCAGCAGCCGTGGGACAGGGGGCGAGACCCAGTACTTC. Protein sequence: CASSRGTGGETQYF.

This chain joins TRBV6-5 and TRBJ2-7; 11 bases match TRBD2. The CDR3 has 14 residues. Germline V lookup: CDR1 MNHEY, CDR2 SVGAGI. V lost 2 bases, J lost 3 bases, and 0 bases stayed unmatched. The CDR3 region is CASSYGTSGYEQYF. CDR3 nucleotide sequence: TGTGCCAGCAGTTACGGGACTAGCGGCTACGAGCAGTACTTC.

J is TRBJ1-5 and V is TRBV12-3 or TRBV12-4; D unresolved. The V gene lost 1 base and the J gene lost 6 bases, with 4 bases spanning the gap. The CDR3 spans 12 residues. CDR3 sequence reads: CASSLVGQPQHF. As DNA, the CDR3 is TGTGCCAGCAGTTTAGTCGGTCAGCCCCAGCATTTT.

The chain joins TRBV2 to TRBJ1-2, with 7 bases fitting TRBD1. The germline V gene encodes CDR1 SNHLY and CDR2 FYNNEI. With V trimmed by 6 bases and J by 0 bases, 4 bases remained unmatched. The CDR3 has 14 residues. Here the CDR3 DNA reads TGTGCCAGCAGGTGGACAGGAGCTAACTATGGCTACACCTTC. Translating gives CASRWTGANYGYTF.

The table lists this clone with a count of one. In DNA, the CDR3 is TGTGCCAGCAGCGGGCAGGCTAACTATGGCTACACCTTC. Translating gives CASSGQANYGYTF. The chain joins TRBV9 to TRBJ1-2; D not certain. Trimming shortened V by 3 bases and J by 0 bases, and 6 bases separated the two germline ends. Germline CDR1 and CDR2: SGDLS and YYNGEE. The CDR3 runs to 13 residues.

The chain couples TRBV4-1 to TRBJ2-5; 13 bases map to TRBD2. There are 16 residues in the CDR3. CDR1 and CDR2 from the germline V gene are MGHRA and YSYEKL. With V trimmed by 2 bases and J by 5 bases, 5 bases remained unmatched. In nucleotides, the CDR3 is TGCGCCAGCAGCCAATTGGGGACTAGCGGGGTTGAGACCCAGTACTTC. Translation: CASSQLGTSGVETQYF.

The V and J genes are TRBV3-1 (or the pseudogene TRBV3-2) and TRBJ2-1; the D gene is possibly TRBD2 (5 bases). This CDR3 is built from 13 residues. Trimming cost V 1 base and J 9 bases, with 10 bases left between them. Germline CDR1 is LGHDT and CDR2 is YNNKEL (reference sequence). CDR3 loop: CASSQVTSGEQFF. The CDR3 DNA reads as TGTGCCAGCAGCCAAGTCACTAGTGGTGAGCAGTTCTTC.

This sequence joins TRBV7-2 and TRBJ2-7; no clear D. The CDR3 length is 13 residues. The V and J ends lost 3 bases and 6 bases respectively, with 12 bases between them. Per germline, CDR1 SGHTA and CDR2 FQGNSA. DNA of the CDR3: TGTGCCAGCAGCTTTTGGGCGTCTTCCGAGCAGTACTTC. It encodes CASSFWASSEQYF.

This clone was seen a handful of times. The chain is built from TRBV18 and TRBJ2-7; a possible D gene is TRBD1 (8 bases). The CDR3 has 17 residues. V lost 5 bases and J lost 3, with 23 bases in between. Per the germline V gene, CDR1 is KGHSH and CDR2 is LQKENI. CDR3 bases: TGTGCCAGCTCAGCATACAGGGGGGGAGATGGAAACTACGAGCAGTACTTC. It yields the protein CASSAYRGGDGNYEQYF.

The chain is built from TRBV3-1 (or the pseudogene TRBV3-2) and TRBJ2-1; 7 bases map to TRBD2. The CDR3 loop spans 11 amino acids. V trimming: 4 bases; J trimming: 10 bases; junction bases outside the gene matches: 1. Per the germline V gene, CDR1 is LGHDT and CDR2 is YNNKEL (reference sequence). CDR3 loop: CASSRAGEQFF. For the CDR3, the DNA is TGTGCCAGCAGCCGAGCGGGAGAGCAGTTCTTC.

The chain couples TRBV18 to TRBJ2-2; TRBD1 matches at 10 bases. This CDR3 spans 16 amino acids. CDR1 and CDR2 from the germline V gene are KGHSH and LQKENI. Trimming cost V 3 bases and J 5 bases; bases outside gene matches: 6. This CDR3 is CASSPEDRGRTGELFF. CDR3 DNA sequence: TGTGCCAGCTCACCGGAAGACAGGGGGCGGACCGGGGAGCTGTTTTTT.

V and J are TRBV19 and TRBJ2-3; 7 bases are shared with TRBD2. Germline values: CDR1 LNHDA, CDR2 SQIVND (reference sequence). The CDR3 is 13 residues long. The V and J ends lost 4 bases and 5 bases, in that order; junction bases with no gene match: 3. For the CDR3, the DNA is TGTGCCAGTAGTAGACTAGCCCTAGATACGCAGTATTTT. Residues: CASSRLALDTQYF.

Comment on this clone: This sample includes further DNA sequences coding for the same CDR3. V is TRBV5-1 and J is TRBJ2-2; D not certain. V lost 0 bases to trimming and J lost 1 base, with 4 bases between them. CDR1 and CDR2 from the germline V gene are SGHRS and YFSETQ. The CDR3 consists of 14 residues. The CDR3 DNA reads TGCGCCAGCAGCTTGGACAGGAACACCGGGGAGCTGTTTTTT. Amino acid sequence: CASSLDRNTGELFF. Complete variable domain (other parts from reference TRBV5-1 and TRBJ2-2): KAGVTQTPRYLIKTRGQQVTLSCSPISGHRSVSWYQQTPGQGLQFLFEYFSETQRNKGNFPGRFSGRQFSNSRSEMNVSTLELGDSALYLCASSLDRNTGELFFGEGSRLTVL.

This clone turned up a few times. The chain recombines TRBV11-3 with TRBJ2-7, with 7 bases identical to TRBD1. The CDR3 has 13 amino acids. J was trimmed by 6 bases and V by 4 bases; bases with no gene match: 6. The germline V gene has CDR1 SGHNT and CDR2 YENEEA. CDR3 in DNA: TGTGCCAGCAGCTCTATACAGGGGCTCGAGCAGTACTTC. Its translation: CASSSIQGLEQYF.